The 29 T cell receptor beta chains listed next were all sequenced from one sample in a study of T cell clonality in common variable immunodeficiency (dated by TCRdb to between 2015 and 2017). Library generation was performed with the immunoSEQ multiplex PCR assay. As stored in TCRdb, this immuneACCESS dataset retains in-frame rearrangements with V and J assigned. A fraction of the clones does not appear; measured against another copy, unresolved V genes explain less than half of the discrepancy, and the remainder lacks a known reason. This sample holds over 30,000 clones in total, without any singletons. Roughly 4% of the sample goes to the ten largest clones. The sequencing input was peripheral blood mononuclear cells. These receptors all stem from a person aged 18 to 69 in good health.

Worth noting for this clone: The read ends 3 residues shy of where the CDR3 ends; the end is completed using the germline J gene. The chain carries TRBV7-2 and TRBJ1-2, with 10 bases lining up with TRBD1. The CDR3 runs 14 residues. Germline loops: CDR1 SGHTA, CDR2 FQGNSA. The DNA read from the CDR3 is TGTGCCAGCAGCACCGGGACAGGGGTATCCGAC. This encodes CASSTGTGVSD. The full-length CDR3 reads as CASSTGTGVSDYTF.

This clone was counted many times. The CDR3 goes on 3 residues after the read ends, and that part is filled in from the germline J gene. This chain joins TRBV19 and TRBJ1-2; D ambiguous. The germline V gene encodes CDR1 LNHDA and CDR2 SQIVND (reference sequence). The V gene lost 5 bases and the J gene lost 0 bases, with 19 bases spanning the gap. This CDR3 contains 17 residues. CDR3 amino acids: CASSFGVTTRSNYGYTF. The sequenced part of the CDR3 DNA is TGTGCCAGTAGTTTCGGGGTCACCACCCGCTCTAACTATGGC.

This clone turned up a few times. The read ends 3 residues before the CDR3 terminus; that terminus is restored from the germline J gene. The chain carries TRBV18 and TRBJ1-1, with D tentatively TRBD1 (6 bases). Looked up from germline, CDR1 is KGHSH and CDR2 is LQKENI. CDR3 length: 14 amino acids. Trimming pared 0 bases from V and 6 bases from J, leaving 11 bases between. CDR3 residues: CASSPPGQPAEAFF. The part of the CDR3 DNA that was read is TGTGCCAGCTCACCACCAGGACAGCCCGCTGAA.

This clone appeared many times. The read terminates 3 residues before the CDR3 end, so the remaining end is supplied by the germline J gene. J is TRBJ2-3 and V is TRBV2, with 9 bases aligning to TRBD2. V trimming: 5 bases; J trimming: 1 base; junction bases outside the gene matches: 7. This CDR3 contains 16 residues. CDR1 SNHLY and CDR2 FYNNEI come from the germline V gene. CDR3 sequence: CASSSGASGGTDTQYF. CDR3 bases read: TGTGCCAGCAGTTCAGGGGCTAGCGGGGGCACAGATACG.

This clone was picked up many times. The DNA ends 3 residues before the CDR3 does, and the rest of the CDR3 is filled in from the germline J gene. The chain employs TRBV7-2 and TRBJ1-5; 8 bases map to TRBD1. Germline V gene sequence: CDR1 SGHTA, CDR2 FQGNSA. The V gene end was trimmed by 5 bases and the J gene end by 7 bases; junction bases not matched to a gene: 7. The CDR3 is made up of 14 amino acids. The CDR3 DNA, read in part, is TGTGCCAGCAGCCCGGACAGGGTGGGGCAGCCC. Translated, it gives CASSPDRVGQP. The complete CDR3 sequence is CASSPDRVGQPQHF.

This clone was observed many times. The sample contains more than one DNA sequence encoding this CDR3. CDR3 bases read: TGCAGTGCTGGGGGACAGGGCCCCGGGGCCAACGTC. Translated: CSAGGQGPGANV. The CDR3 in its entirety is CSAGGQGPGANVLTF. The chain is built from TRBV20-1 and TRBJ2-6, with 9 bases identical to TRBD1. The CDR3 end falls 3 residues outside the read, so it is completed with the germline J gene. The CDR3 is made up of 15 amino acids. V was clipped by 5 bases and J by 4 bases; unmatched bases: 6. Germline loops: CDR1 DFQATT, CDR2 SNEGSKA (reference sequence).

This clone was observed a handful of times. The read comes to an end 3 residues before the CDR3 does, leaving the germline J gene to fill in the end. The gene calls are TRBV2 and TRBJ2-3; D unclear. Germline CDR1 is SNHLY and CDR2 is FYNNEI. There are 12 residues in the CDR3. This CDR3 reads CASRRVQETQYF. The CDR3 DNA, read in part, is TGTGCCAGCAGAAGGGTTCAAGAGACG.

The CDR3 bases that were read are TGTGCCAGTAGTATCCCCAGGGGACTATACAATGAC. Amino acids: CASSIPRGLYND. The complete CDR3 sequence is CASSIPRGLYNDYTF. The chain is built from TRBV19 and TRBJ1-2, with a weak D call TRBD1 (6 bases). The read ends 3 residues before the CDR3 terminus; that terminus is restored from the germline J gene. Germline CDR1 LNHDA, CDR2 SQIVND (reference sequence). The CDR3 totals 15 residues.

The sequenced CDR3 bases are TGTGCCAGCTCACCAACAGTGTGGGACAAGGAGGGAGAC. Its translation: CASSPTVWDKEGD. The full CDR3 protein reads CASSPTVWDKEGDYTF. The rearrangement links TRBV18 to TRBJ1-2; possible D gene TRBD1, 6 bases. With the read ending 3 residues before the CDR3 end, the germline J gene is used to fill in that end. The CDR3 is 16 residues long. Germline assignment: CDR1 KGHSH and CDR2 LQKENI. The variable domain in full, completed from reference TRBV18 and TRBJ1-2, reads NAGVMQNPRHLVRRRGQEARLRCSPMKGHSHVYWYRQLPEEGLKFMVYLQKENIIDESGMPKERFSAEFPKEGPSILRIQQVVRGDSAAYFCASSPTVWDKEGDYTFGSGTRLTVV.

The CDR3 spells CAWSPPRTSGKYTDTAFF. The CDR3 DNA, read in part, is TGTGCCTGGAGTCCTCCTAGGACTAGCGGGAAGTACACAGATACG. The chain combines TRBV30 with TRBJ1-1, with no clear D. The missing CDR3 end, 3 residues past where the read stops, is filled in from the germline J gene. This CDR3 spans 18 amino acids. In germline, CDR1 is GTSNPN, CDR2 SVGIG (reference sequence).

This clone was seen at least ten times. The read is 3 residues too short to cover the CDR3 end, so that end is filled in from the germline J gene. The rearrangement joins TRBV19 to TRBJ2-4; 7 bases fit TRBD1. There are 17 residues in the CDR3. CDR1 and CDR2 from the germline V gene are LNHDA and SQIVND (reference sequence). The V gene end was trimmed by 4 bases and the J gene end by 2 bases; junction bases not matched to a gene: 11. CDR3 DNA, as far as it was read: TGTGCCAGTAGTACTCGTTTAGGGGGCCGAACCAAAAACATT. Its protein is CASSTRLGGRTKNI. The complete CDR3 reads CASSTRLGGRTKNIQYF.

Many counts were recorded for this clone. The read halts 3 residues ahead of the CDR3 end, with the missing end drawn from the germline J gene. The chain joins TRBV11-2 to TRBJ2-1; D gene uncertain. Trimming pared 1 base from V and 5 bases from J, leaving 6 bases between. Looked up from germline, CDR1 is SGHAT and CDR2 is FQNNGV. This CDR3 has 13 residues. CDR3 in amino acids: CASSLALNNEQFF. The CDR3 bases that were read are TGTGCCAGCAGCTTAGCCCTAAACAATGAG. The complete variable domain, with remaining parts taken from reference TRBV11-2 and TRBJ2-1, reads EAGVAQSPRYKIIEKRQSVAFWCNPISGHATLYWYQQILGQGPKLLIQFQNNGVVDDSQLPKDRFSAERLKGVDSTLKIQPAKLEDSAVYLCASSLALNNEQFFGPGTRLTVL.

This clone was picked up many times. The missing CDR3 end, 3 residues past where the read stops, is filled in from the germline J gene. This sequence joins TRBV6-4 and TRBJ2-2; D might be TRBD1 (5 bases). From germline, CDR1 is MRHNA and CDR2 SNTAGT. CDR3 length: 14 residues. The CDR3 DNA, read in part, is TGTGCCAGCAGTGCCTTCCAGGACATGAAAAAG. As protein: CASSAFQDMKK. The CDR3 reads in full as CASSAFQDMKKLFF.

There are many counts of this clone. The read ends 3 residues before the CDR3 terminus; that terminus is restored from the germline J gene. The V gene is TRBV11-2, the J gene TRBJ2-7; a possible D gene is TRBD1 (6 bases). The V end was cut by 2 bases, the J end by 6 bases, with 17 bases between. In germline, CDR1 is SGHAT, CDR2 FQNNGV. The CDR3 runs 15 residues. The CDR3 sequence: CASSLLAGVEGEQYF. The sequenced part of the CDR3 DNA is TGTGCCAGCAGCTTATTAGCAGGGGTGGAAGGCGAG. Full variable domain (rest looked up from reference TRBV11-2 and TRBJ2-7): EAGVAQSPRYKIIEKRQSVAFWCNPISGHATLYWYQQILGQGPKLLIQFQNNGVVDDSQLPKDRFSAERLKGVDSTLKIQPAKLEDSAVYLCASSLLAGVEGEQYFGPGTRLTVT.

For this clone: The missing CDR3 end, 3 residues past where the read stops, is filled in from the germline J gene. V and J are TRBV7-6 and TRBJ1-2; D is possibly TRBD1 (5 bases). CDR3 length: 17 residues. Germline V CDR1 and CDR2: SGHVS, FNYEAQ. The CDR3 DNA, read in part, is TGTGCCAGCAGCCAAGGGGCTAGCGGGTTTAGCACAGATACC. It specifies CASSQGASGFSTDT. The full CDR3 sequence reads CASSQGASGFSTDTYTF.

This clone was picked up many times. The read finishes 3 residues shy of the CDR3 end, and the germline J gene is used to complete it. This chain uses TRBV20-1 with TRBJ2-2; 9 bases align to TRBD1. The germline V gene encodes CDR1 DFQATT and CDR2 SNEGSKA (reference sequence). V lost 3 bases, J lost 6 bases, and 2 bases stayed unmatched. The CDR3 consists of 13 residues. CDR3 region: CSARTGGSGELFF. The CDR3 bases that were read are TGCAGTGCTAGGACAGGGGGATCCGGGGAG.

Many counts were recorded for this clone. The read falls 3 residues short of the CDR3 end, and the missing part is taken from the germline J gene. V is TRBV30 and J is TRBJ2-6; D remains unclear. Germline assignment: CDR1 GTSNPN and CDR2 SVGIG (reference sequence). This CDR3 contains 14 residues. V was pared by 8 bases and J by 0 bases, with 11 bases between. The CDR3 protein is CAGTANSGANVLTF. The CDR3 DNA, read in part, is TGTGCCGGTACAGCCAACTCTGGGGCCAACGTC. Supplemented by reference TRBV30 and TRBJ2-6, the full variable domain reads SQTIHQWPATLVQPVGSPLSLECTVEGTSNPNLYWYRQAAGRGLQLLFYSVGIGQISSEVPQNLSASRPQDRQFILSSKKLLLSDSGFYLCAGTANSGANVLTFGAGSRLTVL.

This clone was detected ten times or more. The read ends 3 residues before the CDR3 terminus; that terminus is restored from the germline J gene. This sequence joins TRBV7-2 and TRBJ2-7, with TRBD1 matching over 10 bases. Trimming took 4 bases from V and 4 from J; bases not matched to a gene: 7. Germline assignment: CDR1 SGHTA and CDR2 FQGNSA. The length of the CDR3 is 15 residues. The CDR3 DNA, read in part, is TGTGCCAGCAGCTCCCAGACAGGGGGCGGATACGAG. It translates to CASSSQTGGGYE. The whole CDR3 is CASSSQTGGGYEQYF.

This clone occurred many times. The CDR3 extends 3 residues past the end of the read, so its final part is completed from the germline J gene. This chain connects TRBV11-2 to TRBJ1-3, with D hard to call. This CDR3 is built from 12 residues. Germline V gives CDR1 SGHAT, CDR2 FQNNGV. Trimming pared 5 bases from V and 4 bases from J, leaving 6 bases between. The covered CDR3 bases are TGTGCCAGCAGCCAACGGGGAAACACC. Translating gives CASSQRGNT. In full, the CDR3 is CASSQRGNTIYF.

This clone was recorded at least ten times. The read ends 3 residues before the CDR3 terminus; that terminus is restored from the germline J gene. The chain joins TRBV29-1 to TRBJ2-1; D call uncertain. The germline V gene has CDR1 SQVTM and CDR2 ANQGSEA. The CDR3 sequence is 11 residues long. The CDR3 is CSAAGFNEQFF. Incomplete CDR3 DNA: TGCAGTGCTGCAGGCTTCAATGAG.

At least ten counts were recorded for this clone. The CDR3 is cut off 3 residues early in the read; its end comes from the germline J gene. The V call is TRBV10-3, the J call TRBJ1-1, with D possibly matching TRBD1 (5 bases). Trimming left V 6 bases short and J 0 bases short, with 20 bases between. This CDR3 spans 17 amino acids. Germline lookup yields CDR1 ENHRY and CDR2 SYGVKD. This CDR3 is CAISASRGGLMNTEAFF. The CDR3 DNA, read in part, is TGTGCCATCAGCGCTTCCCGGGGGGGATTAATGAACACTGAA.

The sample holds a few counts of this clone. The sequenced part of the CDR3 DNA is TGTGCCAGCAGCTTAGCGGTCGTCAGACTAGCGGGAGAGAATGAC. Protein product: CASSLAVVRLAGEND. The CDR3 reads in full as CASSLAVVRLAGENDYTF. The chain joins TRBV7-8 to TRBJ1-2; D gene ambiguous. With the read ending 3 residues before the CDR3 end, the germline J gene is used to fill in that end. This CDR3 spans 18 amino acids. Germline V gene data show CDR1 as SGHVS and CDR2 as FQNEAQ.

This clone was seen repeatedly, ten times or more. The read terminates 3 residues before the CDR3 end, so the remaining end is supplied by the germline J gene. V and J are TRBV20-1 and TRBJ1-3; D call uncertain. The CDR3 spans 16 residues. Trimming took off 1 base at V and 0 bases at J, with 13 bases between the two ends. Per germline, CDR1 DFQATT and CDR2 SNEGSKA (reference sequence). The part of the CDR3 DNA that was read is TGCAGTGCTAGAGCGCGGGAAACGAGCTCTGGAAACACC. This encodes CSARARETSSGNT. The complete CDR3 reads CSARARETSSGNTIYF.

Regarding this clone: The read terminates 3 residues before the CDR3 end, so the remaining end is supplied by the germline J gene. The chain joins TRBV5-1 to TRBJ2-7; 9 bases map to TRBD1. This CDR3 has 15 residues. The ends lost 4 bases at V and 0 bases at J; junction bases unmatched: 5. Germline values: CDR1 SGHRS, CDR2 YFSETQ. The CDR3 DNA, read in part, is TGCGCCAGCAGCCCGACGGGACAGGGCTCCTACGAG. Amino acids: CASSPTGQGSYE. The CDR3 in full is CASSPTGQGSYEQYF.

This clone has a count of ten or more. The CDR3 end falls 3 residues outside the read, so it is completed with the germline J gene. The chain has TRBV5-1 and TRBJ2-2; TRBD1 matches 7 bases. The CDR3 is 13 residues long. Germline CDR1 and CDR2: SGHRS and YFSETQ. V lost 4 bases to trimming and J lost 5 bases; unmatched junction nucleotides: 2. CDR3 in amino acids: CASSVQGTGELFF. The DNA read from the CDR3 is TGCGCCAGCAGCGTACAGGGGACCGGGGAG.

A note on this clone: The CDR3 is cut off 3 residues early in the read; its end comes from the germline J gene. The chain is built from TRBV19 and TRBJ1-2, with D hard to call. The CDR3 is 13 amino acids. Germline assignment: CDR1 LNHDA and CDR2 SQIVND (reference sequence). The sequenced part of the CDR3 DNA is TGTGCCAGTAGTATGCTCCTAGCGGGAGAC. Translating it yields CASSMLLAGD. The entire CDR3 protein is CASSMLLAGDYTF.

This clone has a count of ten or more. Mismatch with germline at one junction end may stem from a read error. Sequencing ends 3 residues short of the CDR3 end; the germline J gene provides the rest. The same CDR3 also results from other DNA sequences found in this sample. The chain uses TRBV6-1 and TRBJ1-2; D is perhaps TRBD1 (6 bases). Germline CDR1 is MNHNS and CDR2 is SASEGT. The CDR3 runs to 14 residues. CDR3 sequence: CASSAGTNRNGYTF. Incomplete CDR3 DNA: TGTGCTAGCAGTGCCGGGACAAATAGGAATGGC.

There are many counts of this clone. From the germline J gene comes the end of the CDR3, since the read stops 3 residues before it. The chain employs TRBV10-3 and TRBJ1-2, with TRBD1 matching over 7 bases. V lost 3 bases and J lost 2; bases outside the gene matches: 3. This CDR3 region has 14 residues. Per the germline V gene, CDR1 is ENHRY and CDR2 is SYGVKD. The CDR3 loop reads CAISEGGWNYGYTF. The part of the CDR3 DNA that was read is TGTGCCATCAGTGAAGGGGGCTGGAACTATGGC.

This clone has ten or more counts. The CDR3 is cut off 3 residues early in the read; its end comes from the germline J gene. The chain uses TRBV10-3 and TRBJ1-5; 7 bases are a match to TRBD1. This CDR3 is built from 13 residues. Germline loops: CDR1 ENHRY, CDR2 SYGVKD. V trimming: 8 bases; J trimming: 0 bases; junction bases outside the gene matches: 1. CDR3 residues: CAIGTDSNQPQHF. CDR3 DNA (partial): TGTGCCATCGGGACAGATAGCAATCAGCCC.